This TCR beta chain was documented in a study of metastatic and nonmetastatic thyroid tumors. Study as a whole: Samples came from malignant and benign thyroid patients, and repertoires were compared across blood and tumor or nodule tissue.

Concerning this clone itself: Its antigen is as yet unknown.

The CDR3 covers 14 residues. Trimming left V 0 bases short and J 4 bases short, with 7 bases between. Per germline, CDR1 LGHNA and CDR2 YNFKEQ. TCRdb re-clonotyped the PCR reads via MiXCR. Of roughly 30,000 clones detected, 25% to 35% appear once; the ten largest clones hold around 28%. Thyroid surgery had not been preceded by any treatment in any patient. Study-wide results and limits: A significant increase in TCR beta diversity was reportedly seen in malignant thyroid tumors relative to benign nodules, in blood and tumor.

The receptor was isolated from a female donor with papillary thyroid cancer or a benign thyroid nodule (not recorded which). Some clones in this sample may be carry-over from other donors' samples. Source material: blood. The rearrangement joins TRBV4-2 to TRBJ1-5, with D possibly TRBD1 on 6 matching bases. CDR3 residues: CASSQEGGNQPQHF. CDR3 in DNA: TGTGCCAGCAGCCAAGAAGGGGGTAATCAGCCCCAGCATTTT.